The rows below give T cell receptor beta chains drawn from one sample of a study of spatial heterogeneity in lung cancer. TCRdb passed the 5' RACE reads through MiXCR, listing each CDR3 protein once. This table has roughly 10,000 distinct CDR3 sequences, roughly a quarter appearing once. Sample: PBMCs, taken at surgery. The source of these receptors is a female donor with early-stage non-small cell lung cancer. Each CDR3 is given with its conserved first and last residue. The D gene is left open where the match is weak. The size entry is marked missing in some rows and otherwise reads once, few, many or a size class.

D gene,J gene,CDR3 length,clone size,V gene,CDR3 DNA,CDR3 protein
.,TRBJ2-7,13,many,TRBV29-1,TGCAGCGTTGAGGCAGCGAGCTCCTACGAGCAGTACTTC,CSVEAASSYEQYF
.,TRBJ1-2,13,.,TRBV29-1,TGCAGCGTGGGACGTGAGGTAGGGTATGGCTACACCTTC,CSVGREVGYGYTF
TRBD2,TRBJ2-1,17,few,TRBV5-4,TGTGCCAGCACCGGACTAGCGGGAGGGCCTTGGGACAATGAGCAGTTCTTC,CASTGLAGGPWDNEQFF
.,TRBJ2-5,12,.,TRBV29-1,TGCAGCCTGGCGGACGGCCAAGAGACCCAGTACTTC,CSLADGQETQYF
.,TRBJ2-6,17,medium-sized,TRBV4-3,TGCGCCAGCAGCCAAGCCGATAGCAAGTCAGGGGCCAACGTCCTGATTTTC,CASSQADSKSGANVLIF
TRBD2,TRBJ2-2,14,many,TRBV6-6,TGTGCCAGCGAGCGGGAAGTGGGCACCGGGGAGCTGTTTTTT,CASEREVGTGELFF
.,TRBJ1-5,15,medium-sized,TRBV19,TGTGCCAGTAGTATAGTACCTAGAGGATTAGGGCCCCAGCATTTT,CASSIVPRGLGPQHF
.,TRBJ1-4,14,.,TRBV29-1,TGCAGCGTCGGGGGGGGGAACCACAATGAAAAACTGTTTTTT,CSVGGGNHNEKLFF
.,TRBJ2-5,14,.,TRBV28,TGTGCCAGCAGCCTATTAGGGGTGCAAGAGACCCAGTACTTC,CASSLLGVQETQYF
TRBD1,TRBJ1-2,15,medium-sized,TRBV19,TGTGCCAGTAGTGTTGACAGGGGGCACAACTATGGCTACACCTTC,CASSVDRGHNYGYTF
.,TRBJ1-5,15,few,TRBV12-3/TRBV12-4,TGTGCCAGCAGTTCGGGCCTTCCTGACAATCAGCCCCAGCATTTT,CASSSGLPDNQPQHF
.,TRBJ2-1,14,.,TRBV7-9,TGTGCCAGCAGCTTTTTACATTCAGGGGTTGAGCAGTTCTTC,CASSFLHSGVEQFF
.,TRBJ1-5,12,.,TRBV19,TGTGCCAGTAGTCTAAACAATCAGCCCCAGCATTTT,CASSLNNQPQHF
.,TRBJ2-1,13,few,TRBV5-1,TGCGCCAGCAGCTCACAGGCGAACAATGAGCAGTTCTTC,CASSSQANNEQFF
.,TRBJ1-1,14,many,TRBV27,TGTGCCAGCAGTTTATCGGTCACAAACACTGAAGCTTTCTTT,CASSLSVTNTEAFF
.,TRBJ2-7,13,few,TRBV6-1,TGTGCCAGCAGCAAAGGGGAGACCTACGAGCAGTACTTC,CASSKGETYEQYF
.,TRBJ1-3,14,few,TRBV6-5,TGTGCCAGCAGGGCCGGACTGTTAAGAGACACCATATATTTT,CASRAGLLRDTIYF
.,TRBJ2-3,14,many,TRBV7-9,TGTGCCAGCAGCAGGGATTCGGGCGCAGATACGCAGTATTTT,CASSRDSGADTQYF
.,TRBJ2-7,18,large,TRBV18,TGTGCCAGCTCACCACGGGCAGGGACAACAGTGACTAACTACGAGCAGTACTTC,CASSPRAGTTVTNYEQYF
TRBD1,TRBJ1-5,14,many,TRBV12-5,TGTGCTAGTGGTCCCCAAACAGGGGAACAGCCCCAGCATTTT,CASGPQTGEQPQHF
.,TRBJ2-2,12,medium-sized,TRBV20-1,TGCAGTGCTAGAGATCCCAGCGGGGAGCTGTTTTTT,CSARDPSGELFF
.,TRBJ2-1,20,.,TRBV7-9,TGTGCCAGCAGCCGGCGGACAGAGCCGGGACTCGCGAGCTCCTACAATGAGCAGTTCTTC,CASSRRTEPGLASSYNEQFF
.,TRBJ1-6,12,.,TRBV25-1,TGTGCCAGCACTACGCTTGGGTCACCCCTCCACTTT,CASTTLGSPLHF
TRBD2,TRBJ2-7,14,.,TRBV12-3/TRBV12-4,TGTGCCAGCAGCTTAGCGGGAGCGGGTTACGAGCAGTACTTC,CASSLAGAGYEQYF
.,TRBJ1-5,15,many,TRBV27,TGTGCCAGCAGTCCGGGAGTATTAAGCAATCAGCCCCAGCATTTT,CASSPGVLSNQPQHF
.,TRBJ2-7,14,.,TRBV7-2,TGTGCCAGCAGCGCCTCGAGGGGCCACTCCGAGCAGTACTTC,CASSASRGHSEQYF
TRBD1,TRBJ1-4,16,.,TRBV15,TGTGCCACCAGCAGAGATTCCGGGACAGGGAATGAAAAACTGTTTTTT,CATSRDSGTGNEKLFF
.,TRBJ2-2,14,.,TRBV3-1,TGTGCCAGCAGCCGGGAAGGGGTTCCCGGGGAGCTGTTTTTT,CASSREGVPGELFF
TRBD1,TRBJ2-5,14,many,TRBV27,TGTGCCAGCAGTTTAAACAGGGGGCGGGAGACCCAGTACTTC,CASSLNRGRETQYF
TRBD1,TRBJ2-3,13,many,TRBV10-3,TGTGCCATCCGGGACAGTGACACAGATACGCAGTATTTT,CAIRDSDTDTQYF
.,TRBJ2-7,17,few,TRBV6-1,TGTGCCAGCAGGCTTCCTATTCCGGGACCTAAGTTCTACGAGCAGTACTTC,CASRLPIPGPKFYEQYF
.,TRBJ2-7,15,.,TRBV20-1,TGCAGTGCTATGCCGGGTGGGTTCGGAAGCTACGAGCAGTACTTC,CSAMPGGFGSYEQYF
.,TRBJ1-6,14,.,TRBV20-1,TGCAGTGCTAGAGAAGGAAGCGGTATGGATCCCCTCCACTTT,CSAREGSGMDPLHF
.,TRBJ2-1,11,.,TRBV12-3/TRBV12-4,TGTGCCAGCAGGCCATACGCCGGGCAGTTCTTC,CASRPYAGQFF
.,TRBJ1-5,12,.,TRBV20-1,TGCAGTGCTAGAGATACCAATCAGCCCCAGCATTTT,CSARDTNQPQHF
TRBD2,TRBJ2-7,12,many,TRBV28,TGTGCCAGCACCACGGGGGGTGGGGAGCAGTACTTC,CASTTGGGEQYF
.,TRBJ2-1,17,.,TRBV18,TGTGCCAGCTCACGTCGGACTACAGGGAAACCCGGCAATGAGCAGTTCTTC,CASSRRTTGKPGNEQFF
TRBD2,TRBJ2-1,17,medium-sized,TRBV4-2,TGTGCCAGCAGCCAAGCGGAGGAGACTAGCGGGTACAATGAGCAGTTCTTC,CASSQAEETSGYNEQFF
.,TRBJ1-2,13,.,TRBV29-1,TGCAGCGTTGAACCAGGGACTGGGTTTGGCTACACCTTC,CSVEPGTGFGYTF
.,TRBJ2-5,14,.,TRBV12-3/TRBV12-4,TGTGCCAGCAGTTTGAGCCCCTCGGCGGAGACCCAGTACTTC,CASSLSPSAETQYF